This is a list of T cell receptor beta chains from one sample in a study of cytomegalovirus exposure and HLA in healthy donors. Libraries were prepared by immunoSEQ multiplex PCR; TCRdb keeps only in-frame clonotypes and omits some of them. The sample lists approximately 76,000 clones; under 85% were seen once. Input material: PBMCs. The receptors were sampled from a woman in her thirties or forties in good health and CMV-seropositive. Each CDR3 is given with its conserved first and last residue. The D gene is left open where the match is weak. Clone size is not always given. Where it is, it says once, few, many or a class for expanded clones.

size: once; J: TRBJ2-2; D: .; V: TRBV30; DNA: TGTGCCTGTATCCAGGGCGTCGCGAACACCGGGGAGCTGTTTTTT; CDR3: CACIQGVANTGELFF
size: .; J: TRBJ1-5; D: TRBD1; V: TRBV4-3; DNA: TGCGCCAGCAGCCAGGACAGGGCCGAGTACAATCAGCCCCAGCATTTT; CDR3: CASSQDRAEYNQPQHF
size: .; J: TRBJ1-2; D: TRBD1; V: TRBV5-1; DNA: TGCGCCAGCAGCCCCGGCGGACAGGGGGGGGACTATGGCTACACCTTC; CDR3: CASSPGGQGGDYGYTF
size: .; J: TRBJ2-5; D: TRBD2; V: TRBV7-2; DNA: TGTGCCAGCAGCTCTCGTAGCGGGAGAGAGACCCAGTACTTC; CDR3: CASSSRSGRETQYF
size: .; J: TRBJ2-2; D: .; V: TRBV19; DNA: TGTGCCAGTAGTATAGACAGGGACACCGGGGAGCTGTTTTTT; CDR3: CASSIDRDTGELFF
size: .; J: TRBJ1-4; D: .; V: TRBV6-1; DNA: TGTGCCAGCAGCCAGGGTTTTCGGAGTGAAAAACTGTTTTTT; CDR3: CASSQGFRSEKLFF
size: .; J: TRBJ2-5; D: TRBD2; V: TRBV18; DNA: TGTGCCAGCTCACCCGGGAGGGGACAAAAAGAGACCCAGTACTTC; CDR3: CASSPGRGQKETQYF
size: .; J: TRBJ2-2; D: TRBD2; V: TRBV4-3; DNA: TGCGCCAGCAGCCGAGTCGACACCCGGGCCGCAGCGGGAGGATCCGGGGAGCTGTTTTTT; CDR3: CASSRVDTRAAAGGSGELFF
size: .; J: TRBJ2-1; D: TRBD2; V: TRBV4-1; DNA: TGCGCCAGCAGCCAAGTGGGACTAGATGAGCAGTTCTTC; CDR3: CASSQVGLDEQFF
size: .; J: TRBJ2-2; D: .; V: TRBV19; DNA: TGTGCCAGTAGTACACCTCAGGGGATTCACACCGGGGAGCTGTTTTTT; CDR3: CASSTPQGIHTGELFF
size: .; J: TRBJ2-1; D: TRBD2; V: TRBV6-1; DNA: TGTGCCAGCAGTGGATTCGGGGGAGGGCCAATCAATGAGCAGTTCTTC; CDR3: CASSGFGGGPINEQFF
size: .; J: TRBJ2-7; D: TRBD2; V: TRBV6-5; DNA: TGTGCCAGCAGTTACGCTAGCGGGCTCTACGAGCAGTACTTC; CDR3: CASSYASGLYEQYF
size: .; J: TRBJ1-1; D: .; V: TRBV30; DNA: TGTGCCTGGAGTACCGGGATCGGGGTGAACACTGAAGCTTTCTTT; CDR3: CAWSTGIGVNTEAFF
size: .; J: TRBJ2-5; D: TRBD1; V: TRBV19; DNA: TGTGCCAGCCAGGGGGCGAATGAGAAGACCCAGTACTTC; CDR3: CASQGANEKTQYF
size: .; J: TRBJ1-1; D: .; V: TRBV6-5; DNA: TGTGCCAGCAGTTACCTTCGGGGCACTGAAGCTTTCTTT; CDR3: CASSYLRGTEAFF
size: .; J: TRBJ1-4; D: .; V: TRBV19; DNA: TGTGCCAGCTGGCTGCCTGGGGGGGAAAAACTGTTTTTT; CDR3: CASWLPGGEKLFF
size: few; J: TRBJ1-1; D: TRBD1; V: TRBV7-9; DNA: TGTGCCAGCAGCTTAGGGCAGGGGGCAGCTGAAGCTTTCTTT; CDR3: CASSLGQGAAEAFF
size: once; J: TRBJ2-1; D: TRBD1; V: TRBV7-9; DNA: TGTGCCAGCAGCTACCTTGGCCGGACAGGGGGTGAGCAGTTCTTC; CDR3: CASSYLGRTGGEQFF
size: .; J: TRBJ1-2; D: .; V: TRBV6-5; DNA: TGTGCCAGCAGTTACTCCGGACAAGCCTATGGCTACACCTTC; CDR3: CASSYSGQAYGYTF
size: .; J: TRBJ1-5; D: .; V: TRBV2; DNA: TGTGCCAGCAGTGAATTTCTTATGAGCCATAGCAATCAGCCCCAGCATTTT; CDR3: CASSEFLMSHSNQPQHF
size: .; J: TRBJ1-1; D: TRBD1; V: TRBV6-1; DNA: TGTGCCAGCAGTTTCACAGGGGTAGAAGCTTTCTTT; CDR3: CASSFTGVEAFF
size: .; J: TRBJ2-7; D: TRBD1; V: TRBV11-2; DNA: TGTGCCAGCAGCCGTATGGACAGGAACTACGAGCAGTACTTC; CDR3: CASSRMDRNYEQYF
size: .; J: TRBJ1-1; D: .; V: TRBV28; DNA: TGTGCCAGCAGTTTGGAAGGTGCGGGGGACACTGAAGCTTTCTTT; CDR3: CASSLEGAGDTEAFF
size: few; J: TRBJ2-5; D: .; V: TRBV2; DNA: TGTGCCAGCATCAAGCAGGGGATTCAAGAGACCCAGTACTTC; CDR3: CASIKQGIQETQYF
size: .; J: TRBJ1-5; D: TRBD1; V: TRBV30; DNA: TGTGCCTGGAGTGCACAGGGGGCACTGGGGGGCAATCAGCACAAGCATTTT; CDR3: CAWSAQGALGGNQHKHF
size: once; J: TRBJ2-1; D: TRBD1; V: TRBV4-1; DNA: TGCGCCAGCAGCTTCAAGGAATCCGGGACAGGGGGCAATGAGCAGTTCTTC; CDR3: CASSFKESGTGGNEQFF
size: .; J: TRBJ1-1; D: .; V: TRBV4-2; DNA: TGTGCCAGCAGCTTCACCCCCGACAGGCCGAACACTGAAGCTTTCTTT; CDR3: CASSFTPDRPNTEAFF
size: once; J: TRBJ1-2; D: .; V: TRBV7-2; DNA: TGTGCCAGCAGCCCAAGAGGGGGAGCAGCTAACTATGGCTACACCTTC; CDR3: CASSPRGGAANYGYTF
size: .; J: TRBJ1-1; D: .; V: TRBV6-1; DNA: TGTGCCAGCACCGAACACCAGAACACTGAAGCTTTCTTT; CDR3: CASTEHQNTEAFF
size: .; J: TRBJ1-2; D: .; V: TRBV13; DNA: TGTGCCAGTGGACAAAACTATGGCTACACCTTC; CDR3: CASGQNYGYTF
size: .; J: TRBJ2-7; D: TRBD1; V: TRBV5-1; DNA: TGCGCCAGCAGCTTTGCCGGGACAGGGGGGGTATCCTACGAGCAGTACTTC; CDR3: CASSFAGTGGVSYEQYF
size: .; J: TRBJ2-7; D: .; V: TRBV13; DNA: TGTGCCAGCAGCCCCGGGATGCGAACCCACGAGCAGTACTTC; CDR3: CASSPGMRTHEQYF
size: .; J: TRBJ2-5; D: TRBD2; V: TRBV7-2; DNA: TGTGCCAGCAGACCGATTGGACTAGCGGAAGAGACCCAGTACTTC; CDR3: CASRPIGLAEETQYF
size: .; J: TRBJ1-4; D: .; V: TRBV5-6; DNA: TGTGCCAGCAGCCGGAAGGGAGCAACTAATGAAAAACTGTTTTTT; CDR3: CASSRKGATNEKLFF
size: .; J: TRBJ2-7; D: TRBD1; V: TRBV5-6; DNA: TGTGCCAGCAGCCGCCGGGACAGGGGTTACGAGCAGTACTTC; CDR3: CASSRRDRGYEQYF
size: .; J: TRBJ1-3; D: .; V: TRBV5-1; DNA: TGCGCCAGCAGCTTGGAGCCGATAGACAGAAGGTCTGGAAACACCATATATTTT; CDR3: CASSLEPIDRRSGNTIYF
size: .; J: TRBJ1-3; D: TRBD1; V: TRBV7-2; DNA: TGTGCCAGCTTAGGGAACAGGGGGTATGCTGGAAACACCATATATTTT; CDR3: CASLGNRGYAGNTIYF
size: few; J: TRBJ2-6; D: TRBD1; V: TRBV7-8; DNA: TGTGCCAGCAGCTTAGTGGGGACAGGGCAATCTGGGGCCAACGTCCTGACTTTC; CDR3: CASSLVGTGQSGANVLTF
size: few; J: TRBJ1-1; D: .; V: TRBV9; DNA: TGTGCCAGCAGCCCCCAAACAGGGATGAACACTGAAGCTTTCTTT; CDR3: CASSPQTGMNTEAFF
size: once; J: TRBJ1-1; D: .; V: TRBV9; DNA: TGTGCCAGCAGCGTAGGGGGGCTAGAGACTGAAGCTTTCTTT; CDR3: CASSVGGLETEAFF
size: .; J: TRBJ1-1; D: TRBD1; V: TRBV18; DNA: TGTGCCAGCTCACCTGGACAGGGATCGAACACTGAAGCTTTCTTT; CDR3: CASSPGQGSNTEAFF
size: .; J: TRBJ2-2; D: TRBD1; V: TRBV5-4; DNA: TGTGCCAGCAGCGTACAGGGGAGCGGGGAGCTGTTTTTT; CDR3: CASSVQGSGELFF
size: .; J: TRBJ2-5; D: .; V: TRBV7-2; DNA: TGTGCCAGCAGCTTGCCAGAACAAGAGACCCAGTACTTC; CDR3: CASSLPEQETQYF
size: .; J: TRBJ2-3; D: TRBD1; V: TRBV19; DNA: TGTGCCAGTAGTGCGAACAGGGGAGATACGCAGTATTTT; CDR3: CASSANRGDTQYF
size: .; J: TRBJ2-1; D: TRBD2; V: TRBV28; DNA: TGTGCCAGCAAACCCCCGGGACAGACCTATAGCGGGGGTGAGCAGTTCTTC; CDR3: CASKPPGQTYSGGEQFF
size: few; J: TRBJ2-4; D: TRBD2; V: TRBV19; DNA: TGTGCCAGTAGTATGCTGACTAGCGGGCCCAATCTAGCCAAAAACATTCAGTACTTC; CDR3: CASSMLTSGPNLAKNIQYF
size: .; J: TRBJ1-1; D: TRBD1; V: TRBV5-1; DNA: TGCGCCAGCAGCCTGCGGACAGGGTCGGGCACTGAAGCTTTCTTT; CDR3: CASSLRTGSGTEAFF
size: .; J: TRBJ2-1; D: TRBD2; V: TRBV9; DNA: TGTGCCAGCAGCGTAAGGACTAGCGGGAGGGATGAGCAGTTCTTC; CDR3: CASSVRTSGRDEQFF
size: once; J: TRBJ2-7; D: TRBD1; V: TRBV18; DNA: TGTGCCAGCTCACCCGGGACAGCCTACGAGCAGTACTTC; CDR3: CASSPGTAYEQYF
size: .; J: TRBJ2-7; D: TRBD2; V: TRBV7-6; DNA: TGTGCCAGCAGCTCTCCCTCGGGGGGGTCCTACGAGCAGTACTTC; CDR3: CASSSPSGGSYEQYF
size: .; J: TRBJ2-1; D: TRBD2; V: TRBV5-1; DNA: TGCGCCAGCTCCCTCGCTAGCGGGAGCGAGAATGAGCAGTTCTTC; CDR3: CASSLASGSENEQFF